This T cell receptor (beta chain) was observed in a study of blood T cell repertoires in COVID-19. About the study: Donors in the United States, Italy and Spain gave samples during acute or convalescent COVID-19. PBMCs, B-cell-depleted T cells, or T cells were the source of the cDNA or gDNA that made up the material.

Sequencing was performed with immunoSEQ multiplex PCR; in TCRdb, only in-frame clones are kept and a portion is missing. The sample includes 350,000 to 400,000 clones, 91% of them seen just once. The sequence was collected from a woman aged 40 to 50 who had been exposed to COVID-19. The sample was PBMCs or T cells enriched from blood (not recorded which).

In nucleotides, the CDR3 is TGTGCCAGCAGCCCCCTCTCGGGAGGCTACACCTTC. Translating it yields CASSPLSGGYTF. This chain uses TRBV7-9 with TRBJ1-2; D gene ambiguous. CDR1 and CDR2 (germline): SEHNR, FQNEAQ (reference sequence). V shed 5 bases and J shed 8 bases, with 12 bases lying between them. CDR3 length: 12 residues.